A selection of T cell receptor beta chains follows, all from one sample in a study of blood T cell repertoires in COVID-19. Only in-frame clones appear in the TCRdb table, and some are missing; sequencing was by immunoSEQ multiplex PCR. The table has some 360,000 clones, approximately 89% seen once. Input material: peripheral blood. The receptors derive from a woman aged 60-75 years with COVID-19, enrolled during active disease. CDR3s include the opening cysteine and the closing phenylalanine or tryptophan. D genes are given only for firm matches. Rows may omit the clone size; those that give it use once, few, many or a size class.

D gene,clone size,J gene,V gene,CDR3 protein,CDR3 DNA
.,.,TRBJ1-1,TRBV11-2,CASSPSGGAGTEAFF,TGTGCCAGCAGCCCCTCGGGAGGGGCAGGGACTGAAGCTTTCTTT
.,.,TRBJ2-3,TRBV18,CASSAGHPFTDTQYF,TGTGCCAGCTCAGCAGGACATCCGTTCACAGATACGCAGTATTTT
.,.,TRBJ1-5,TRBV4-2,CASSQDLSAGQPQHF,TGTGCCAGCAGCCAAGATCTTTCCGCCGGGCAGCCCCAGCATTTT
.,.,TRBJ1-1,TRBV5-6,CASSFTKNTEAFF,TGTGCCAGCAGCTTTACAAAGAACACTGAAGCTTTCTTT
.,.,TRBJ2-7,TRBV6-1,CASSSLPYEQYF,TGTGCCAGCAGTTCCCTCCCCTACGAGCAGTACTTC
TRBD2,.,TRBJ2-5,TRBV11-2,CASSQGTSVGQETQYF,TGTGCCAGCAGCCAAGGGACTAGCGTGGGCCAAGAGACCCAGTACTTC
TRBD1,.,TRBJ1-1,TRBV19,CASRVGTGHTEAFF,TGTGCCAGCAGAGTGGGGACAGGGCACACTGAAGCTTTCTTT
.,.,TRBJ1-2,TRBV18,CASSDTGSRGYTF,TGTGCCAGCTCAGACACAGGGTCGCGTGGCTACACCTTC
.,.,TRBJ1-1,TRBV7-9,CASSQRGKAEAFF,TGTGCCAGCAGCCAGCGCGGGAAGGCTGAAGCTTTCTTT
.,.,TRBJ1-4,TRBV2,CASRDSRQNNEKLFF,TGTGCCAGCAGGGACAGCCGGCAGAATAATGAAAAACTGTTTTTT
.,.,TRBJ1-4,TRBV7-7,CASSPRQGSNEKLFF,TGTGCCAGCAGCCCTCGTCAGGGGTCTAATGAAAAACTGTTTTTT
.,.,TRBJ1-1,TRBV12-3/TRBV12-4,CASSFGSEAFF,TGTGCCAGCAGTTTTGGCTCTGAAGCTTTCTTT
.,few,TRBJ2-3,TRBV6-5,CASSTLDPGTDTQYF,TGTGCCAGCAGTACGCTTGATCCCGGGACAGATACGCAGTATTTT
TRBD1,.,TRBJ1-5,TRBV27,CASRQTGLSNQPQHF,TGTGCCAGCAGGCAGACAGGGCTTAGCAATCAGCCCCAGCATTTT
.,once,TRBJ1-1,TRBV23-1,CASSPPGGQLNTEAFF,TGCGCCAGCAGCCCACCCGGGGGGCAACTGAACACTGAAGCTTTCTTT
TRBD2,.,TRBJ2-2,TRBV2,CASSLGLVTAGELFF,TGTGCCAGCAGCCTGGGACTAGTAACCGCCGGGGAGCTGTTTTTT
.,.,TRBJ1-2,TRBV5-1,CASSLERGNYGYTF,TGCGCCAGCAGCTTGGAAAGAGGGAACTATGGCTACACCTTC
.,few,TRBJ1-4,TRBV25-1,CASSSRQTTNEKLFF,TGTGCCAGCAGTAGCCGACAGACGACTAATGAAAAACTGTTTTTT
.,.,TRBJ1-1,TRBV7-3,CASSLMGGIDTEAFF,TGTGCCAGCAGCTTAATGGGAGGGATCGACACTGAAGCTTTCTTT
.,.,TRBJ1-2,TRBV7-3,CASSRPGKYGYTF,TGTGCCAGCAGCCGGCCAGGGAAATATGGCTACACCTTC
.,.,TRBJ1-1,TRBV2,CASSESELTNTEAFF,TGTGCCAGCAGTGAATCCGAGTTGACTAACACTGAAGCTTTCTTT